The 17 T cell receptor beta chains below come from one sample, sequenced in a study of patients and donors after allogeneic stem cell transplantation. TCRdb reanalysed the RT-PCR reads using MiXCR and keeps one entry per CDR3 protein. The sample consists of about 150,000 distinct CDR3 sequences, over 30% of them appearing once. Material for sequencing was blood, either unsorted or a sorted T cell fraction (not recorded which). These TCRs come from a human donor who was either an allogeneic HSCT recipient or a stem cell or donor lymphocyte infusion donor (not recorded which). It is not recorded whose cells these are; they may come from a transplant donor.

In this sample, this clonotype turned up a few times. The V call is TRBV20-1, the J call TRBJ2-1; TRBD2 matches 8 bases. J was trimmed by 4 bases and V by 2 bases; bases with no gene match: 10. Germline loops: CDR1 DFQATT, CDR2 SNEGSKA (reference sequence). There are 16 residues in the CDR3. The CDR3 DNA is TGCAGTGCTAGAAAAGCGGGGGCCCCTTTTTACAATGAGCAGTTCTTC. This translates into CSARKAGAPFYNEQFF.

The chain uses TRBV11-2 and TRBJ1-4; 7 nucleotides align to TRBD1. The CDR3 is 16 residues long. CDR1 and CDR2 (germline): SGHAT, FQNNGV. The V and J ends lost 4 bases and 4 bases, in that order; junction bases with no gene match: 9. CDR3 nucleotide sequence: TGTGCCAGCAGCTCTCCCCCCGGGACAGATAATGAAAAACTGTTTTTT. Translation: CASSSPPGTDNEKLFF. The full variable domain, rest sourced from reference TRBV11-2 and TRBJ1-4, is EAGVAQSPRYKIIEKRQSVAFWCNPISGHATLYWYQQILGQGPKLLIQFQNNGVVDDSQLPKDRFSAERLKGVDSTLKIQPAKLEDSAVYLCASSSPPGTDNEKLFFGSGTQLSVL.

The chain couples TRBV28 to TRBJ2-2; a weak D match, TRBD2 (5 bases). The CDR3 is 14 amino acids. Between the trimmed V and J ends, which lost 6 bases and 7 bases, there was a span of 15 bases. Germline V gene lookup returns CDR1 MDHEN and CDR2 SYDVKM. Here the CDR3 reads CASSPLRDDGELFF. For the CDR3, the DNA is TGTGCCAGCAGCCCGCTGAGGGATGACGGGGAGCTGTTTTTT.

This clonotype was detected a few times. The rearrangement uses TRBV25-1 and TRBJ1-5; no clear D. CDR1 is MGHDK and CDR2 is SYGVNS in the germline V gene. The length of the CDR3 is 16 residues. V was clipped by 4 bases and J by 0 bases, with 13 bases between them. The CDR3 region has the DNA TGTGCCAGCAGTGTGACAAAGAACTATAGCAATCAGCCCCAGCATTTT. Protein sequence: CASSVTKNYSNQPQHF.

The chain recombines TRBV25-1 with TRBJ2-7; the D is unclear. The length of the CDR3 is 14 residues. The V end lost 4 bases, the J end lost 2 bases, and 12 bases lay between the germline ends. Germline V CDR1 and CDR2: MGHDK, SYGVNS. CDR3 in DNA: TGTGCCAGCAGTGCGACAACGAAGACCTACGAGCAGTACTTC. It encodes CASSATTKTYEQYF.

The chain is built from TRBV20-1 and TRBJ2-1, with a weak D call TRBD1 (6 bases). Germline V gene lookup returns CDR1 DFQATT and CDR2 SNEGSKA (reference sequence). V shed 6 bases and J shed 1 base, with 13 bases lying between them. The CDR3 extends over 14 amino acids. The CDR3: CSADAGVSYNEQFF. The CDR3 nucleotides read TGCAGTGCCGATGCAGGGGTGTCCTACAATGAGCAGTTCTTC.

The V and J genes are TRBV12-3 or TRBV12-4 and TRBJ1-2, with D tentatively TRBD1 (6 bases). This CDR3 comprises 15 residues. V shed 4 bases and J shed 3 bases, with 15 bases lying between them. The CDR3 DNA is TGTGCCAGCAGTTCTCCACAGGGAAGGGACTATGGCTACACCTTC. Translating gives CASSSPQGRDYGYTF.

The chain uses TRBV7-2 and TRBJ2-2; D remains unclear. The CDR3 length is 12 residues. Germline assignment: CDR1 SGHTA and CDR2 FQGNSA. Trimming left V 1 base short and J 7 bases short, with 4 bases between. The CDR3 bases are TGTGCCAGCAGCTTAGATGGCGGGGAGCTGTTTTTT. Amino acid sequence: CASSLDGGELFF.

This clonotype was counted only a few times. CDR3 in amino acids: CSARDIRNTEAFF. CDR3 coding DNA: TGCAGTGCTAGGGACATAAGGAACACTGAAGCTTTCTTT. V usage is TRBV20-1 and J usage is TRBJ1-1; D may be TRBD1 (5 bases). V dropped 3 bases and J dropped 1 base, with 9 bases sitting between them. Germline V gene lookup returns CDR1 DFQATT and CDR2 SNEGSKA (reference sequence). The CDR3 contains 13 residues.

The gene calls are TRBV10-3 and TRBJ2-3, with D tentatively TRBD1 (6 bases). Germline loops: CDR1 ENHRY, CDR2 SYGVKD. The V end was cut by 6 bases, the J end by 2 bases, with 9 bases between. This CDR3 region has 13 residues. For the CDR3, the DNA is TGTGCCATCAGGGACAGCCCCACAGATACGCAGTATTTT. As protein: CAIRDSPTDTQYF.

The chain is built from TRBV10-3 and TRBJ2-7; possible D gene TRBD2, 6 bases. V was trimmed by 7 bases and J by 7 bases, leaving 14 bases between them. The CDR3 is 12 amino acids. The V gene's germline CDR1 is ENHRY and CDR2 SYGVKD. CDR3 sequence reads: CAIKAGSKEQYF. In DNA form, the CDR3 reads TGTGCCATCAAGGCGGGGAGTAAGGAGCAGTACTTC.

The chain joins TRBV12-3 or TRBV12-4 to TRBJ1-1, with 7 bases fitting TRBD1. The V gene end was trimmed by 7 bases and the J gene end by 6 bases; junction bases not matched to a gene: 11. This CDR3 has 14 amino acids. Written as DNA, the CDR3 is TGTGCCAGCACCGAACAGGGGCCTATGGCTGAAGCTTTCTTT. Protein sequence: CASTEQGPMAEAFF.

The CDR3 DNA sequence: TGCAGTGCTCTCAGTCGGCTCCTCACAGATACGCAGTATTTT. Protein: CSALSRLLTDTQYF. This sequence joins TRBV20-1 and TRBJ2-3; no firm D call. V was cut by 5 bases and J by 2 bases, with 14 bases left in between. Germline V gene sequence: CDR1 DFQATT, CDR2 SNEGSKA (reference sequence). The CDR3 is 14 amino acids.

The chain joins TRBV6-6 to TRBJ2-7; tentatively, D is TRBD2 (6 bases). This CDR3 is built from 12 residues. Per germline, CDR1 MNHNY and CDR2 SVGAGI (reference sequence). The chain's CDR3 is CGRGLLGNEQYF. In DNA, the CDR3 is TGTGGAAGGGGACTCCTCGGCAACGAGCAGTACTTC.

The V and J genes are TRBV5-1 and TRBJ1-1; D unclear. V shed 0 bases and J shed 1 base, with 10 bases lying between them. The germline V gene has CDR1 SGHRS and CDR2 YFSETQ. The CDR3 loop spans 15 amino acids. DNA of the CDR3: TGCGCCAGCAGCTTGGTGAGTGGGCGGAACACTGAAGCTTTCTTT. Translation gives CASSLVSGRNTEAFF. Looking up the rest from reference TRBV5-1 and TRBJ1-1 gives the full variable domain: KAGVTQTPRYLIKTRGQQVTLSCSPISGHRSVSWYQQTPGQGLQFLFEYFSETQRNKGNFPGRFSGRQFSNSRSEMNVSTLELGDSALYLCASSLVSGRNTEAFFGQGTRLTVV.

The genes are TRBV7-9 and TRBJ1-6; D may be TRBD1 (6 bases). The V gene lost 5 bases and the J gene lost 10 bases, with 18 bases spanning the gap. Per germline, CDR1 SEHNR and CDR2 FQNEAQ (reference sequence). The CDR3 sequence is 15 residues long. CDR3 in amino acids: CASSPTQGLYSPLHF. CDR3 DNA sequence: TGTGCCAGCAGCCCCACGCAGGGGCTATACTCACCCCTCCACTTT.

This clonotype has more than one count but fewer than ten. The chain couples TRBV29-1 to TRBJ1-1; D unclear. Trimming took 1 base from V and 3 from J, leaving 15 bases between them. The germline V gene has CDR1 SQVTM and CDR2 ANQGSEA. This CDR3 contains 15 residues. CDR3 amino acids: CSVEGGRGWDTEAFF. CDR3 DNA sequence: TGCAGCGTTGAAGGAGGGCGTGGATGGGACACTGAAGCTTTCTTT. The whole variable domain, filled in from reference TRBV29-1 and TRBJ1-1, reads SAVISQKPSRDICQRGTSLTIQCQVDSQVTMMFWYRQQPGQSLTLIATANQGSEATYESGFVIDKFPISRPNLTFSTLTVSNMSPEDSSIYLCSVEGGRGWDTEAFFGQGTRLTVV.